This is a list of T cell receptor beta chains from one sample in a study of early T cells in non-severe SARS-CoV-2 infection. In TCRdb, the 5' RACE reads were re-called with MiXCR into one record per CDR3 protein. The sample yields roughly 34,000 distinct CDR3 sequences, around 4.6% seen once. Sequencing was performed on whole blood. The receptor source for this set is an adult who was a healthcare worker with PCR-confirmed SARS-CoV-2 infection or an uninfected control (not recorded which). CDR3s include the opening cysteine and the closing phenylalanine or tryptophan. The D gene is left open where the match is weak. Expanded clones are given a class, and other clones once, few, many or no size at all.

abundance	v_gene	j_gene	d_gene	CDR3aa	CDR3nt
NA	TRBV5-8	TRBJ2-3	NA	CASSLSGPDTQYF	TGTGCCAGCAGCTTGTCCGGCCCAGATACGCAGTATTTT
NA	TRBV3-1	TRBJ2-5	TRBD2	CASSPMPGLAGAETQYF	TGTGCCAGCAGCCCGATGCCCGGACTAGCGGGGGCAGAGACCCAGTACTTC
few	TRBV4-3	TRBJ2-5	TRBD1	CASSQDRGPQETQYF	TGCGCCAGCAGCCAGGACAGGGGGCCGCAAGAGACCCAGTACTTC
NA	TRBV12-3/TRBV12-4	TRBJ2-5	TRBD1	CASSLLGQVIQETQYF	TGTGCCAGCAGTTTATTGGGACAGGTGATCCAAGAGACCCAGTACTTC
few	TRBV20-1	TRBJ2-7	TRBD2	CSASSLAGSYEQYF	TGCAGTGCTAGTTCACTAGCGGGGAGCTACGAGCAGTACTTC
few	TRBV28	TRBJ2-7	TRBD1	CASSSGQIGSYEQYF	TGTGCCAGCAGTTCGGGACAGATAGGCTCCTACGAGCAGTACTTC
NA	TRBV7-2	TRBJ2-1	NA	CASSLGGLRYNEQFF	TGTGCCAGCAGCTTAGGGGGGTTAAGGTACAATGAGCAGTTCTTC
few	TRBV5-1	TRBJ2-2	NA	CASSLLASTGELFF	TGCGCCAGCAGCTTGTTGGCATCCACCGGGGAGCTGTTTTTT
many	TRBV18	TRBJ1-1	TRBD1	CASSPARDSNTEAFF	TGTGCCAGCTCACCAGCAAGGGACAGTAACACTGAAGCTTTCTTT
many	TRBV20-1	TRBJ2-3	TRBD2	CSARAGGGATDTQYF	TGCAGTGCTAGAGCTGGCGGGGGGGCAACAGATACGCAGTATTTT
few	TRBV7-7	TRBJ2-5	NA	CASSPEGGHQETQYF	TGTGCCAGCAGTCCCGAGGGGGGCCACCAAGAGACCCAGTACTTC
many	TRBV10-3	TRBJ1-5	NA	CAISEERQPQHF	TGTGCCATCAGTGAAGAGAGACAGCCCCAGCATTTT
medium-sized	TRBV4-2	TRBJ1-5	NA	CASSQDARAGYSNQPQHF	TGTGCCAGCAGCCAAGATGCCAGGGCGGGATATAGCAATCAGCCCCAGCATTTT
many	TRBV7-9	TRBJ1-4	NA	CASSAEGGLTNEKLFF	TGTGCCAGCAGCGCGGAGGGGGGATTGACTAATGAAAAACTGTTTTTT
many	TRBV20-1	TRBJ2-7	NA	CSAPNPSSYEQYF	TGCAGTGCTCCAAACCCTAGCTCCTACGAGCAGTACTTC
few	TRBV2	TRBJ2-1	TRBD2	CASSVASGGGEQFF	TGTGCCAGCAGTGTTGCTAGCGGGGGAGGTGAGCAGTTCTTC
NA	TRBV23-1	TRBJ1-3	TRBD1	CASSHGTGAGNTIYF	TGCGCCAGCAGTCACGGGACAGGGGCTGGAAACACCATATATTTT
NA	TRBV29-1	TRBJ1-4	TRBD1	CSVEVPGQGNEKLFF	TGCAGCGTTGAAGTCCCGGGACAGGGGAATGAAAAACTGTTTTTT
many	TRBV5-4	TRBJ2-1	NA	CASSQGNNEQFF	TGTGCCAGCAGCCAAGGGAACAATGAGCAGTTCTTC
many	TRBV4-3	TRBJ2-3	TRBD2	CASSQEYSGGRTDTQYF	TGCGCCAGCAGCCAAGAATACAGCGGGGGCCGCACAGATACGCAGTATTTT
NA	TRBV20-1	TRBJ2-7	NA	CSVTPRSGSYEQYF	TGCAGTGTTACACCGCGCAGTGGATCTTACGAGCAGTACTTC
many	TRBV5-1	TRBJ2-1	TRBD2	CASSLLAGSYNEQFF	TGCGCCAGCAGCCTTCTAGCGGGGAGCTACAATGAGCAGTTCTTC
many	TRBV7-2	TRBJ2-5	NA	CASSLLGGQETQYF	TGTGCCAGCAGCTTATTGGGAGGTCAAGAGACCCAGTACTTC
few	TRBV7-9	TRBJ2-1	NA	CASIRTIGQFF	TGTGCCAGCATCCGGACTATCGGACAGTTCTTC
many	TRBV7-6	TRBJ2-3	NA	CASSLSADTQYF	TGTGCCAGCAGCTTAAGTGCGGATACGCAGTATTTT
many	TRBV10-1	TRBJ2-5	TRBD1	CASSEGQGGETQYF	TGCGCCAGCAGTGAGGGACAGGGGGGAGAGACCCAGTACTTC
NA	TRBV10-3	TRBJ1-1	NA	CAISDPPDRMNTEAFF	TGTGCCATCAGTGACCCACCGGACAGAATGAACACTGAAGCTTTCTTT
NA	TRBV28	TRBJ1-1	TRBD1	CASTRQGAKTEAFF	TGTGCCAGCACCCGACAGGGGGCGAAGACTGAAGCTTTCTTT
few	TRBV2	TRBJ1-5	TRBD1	CASRGQDNQPQHF	TGTGCCAGCAGGGGACAGGACAATCAGCCCCAGCATTTT
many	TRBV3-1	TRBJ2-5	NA	CASSQDSPGGGQETQYF	TGTGCCAGCAGCCAAGATTCGCCAGGGGGAGGTCAAGAGACCCAGTACTTC
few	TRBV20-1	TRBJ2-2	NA	CSGTRYTGELFF	TGCAGTGGGACAAGATACACCGGGGAGCTGTTTTTT
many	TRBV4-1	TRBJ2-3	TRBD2	CASSQDKRGPTDTQYF	TGCGCCAGCAGCCAAGATAAGCGGGGGCCCACAGATACGCAGTATTTT
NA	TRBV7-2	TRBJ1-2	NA	CASRLSERQGDANYGYTF	TGTGCCAGCAGGCTGTCGGAGAGGCAGGGCGATGCTAACTATGGCTACACCTTC
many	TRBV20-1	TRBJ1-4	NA	CSAIQETRGLREKLFF	TGCAGTGCCATTCAGGAAACCAGGGGCTTAAGGGAAAAACTGTTTTTT
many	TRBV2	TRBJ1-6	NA	CASGTGNSPLHF	TGTGCCAGCGGGACGGGGAATTCACCCCTCCACTTT
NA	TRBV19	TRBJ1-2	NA	CASSMMRQIYGGYGYTF	TGTGCCAGTAGTATGATGAGACAGATTTACGGCGGTTATGGCTACACCTTC
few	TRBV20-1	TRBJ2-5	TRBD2	CSARDYRLAGTFRETQYF	TGCAGTGCTAGAGATTACAGACTAGCGGGAACGTTCAGGGAGACCCAGTACTTC
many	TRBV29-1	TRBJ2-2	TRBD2	CSVEGLAGRINTGELFF	TGCAGCGTTGAGGGTCTAGCGGGTCGGATTAACACCGGGGAGCTGTTTTTT